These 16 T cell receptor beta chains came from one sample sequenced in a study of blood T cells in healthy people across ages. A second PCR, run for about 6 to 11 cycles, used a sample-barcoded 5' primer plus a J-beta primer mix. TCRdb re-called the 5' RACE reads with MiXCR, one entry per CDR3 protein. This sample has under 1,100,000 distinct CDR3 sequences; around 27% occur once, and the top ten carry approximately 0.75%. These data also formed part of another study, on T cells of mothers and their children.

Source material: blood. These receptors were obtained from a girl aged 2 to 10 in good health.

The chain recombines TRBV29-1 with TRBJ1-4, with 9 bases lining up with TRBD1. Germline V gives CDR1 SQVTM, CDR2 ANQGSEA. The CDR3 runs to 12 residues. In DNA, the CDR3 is TGCGGATCCGGGACAGGGATTGAAAAACTGTTTTTT. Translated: CGSGTGIEKLFF.

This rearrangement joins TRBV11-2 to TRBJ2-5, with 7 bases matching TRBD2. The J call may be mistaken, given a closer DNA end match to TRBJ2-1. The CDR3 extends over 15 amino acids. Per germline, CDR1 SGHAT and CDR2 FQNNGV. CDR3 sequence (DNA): TGTGCCAGCAGCCCCCTTGGGGGGGAACACAATGAGCAGTTCTTC. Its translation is CASSPLGGEHNEQFF.

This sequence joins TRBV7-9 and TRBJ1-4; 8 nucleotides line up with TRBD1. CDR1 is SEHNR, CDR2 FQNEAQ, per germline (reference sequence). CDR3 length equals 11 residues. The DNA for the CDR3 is TGTGCTGGCAGCATGGACAGGGTACTGTTTTTT. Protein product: CAGSMDRVLFF. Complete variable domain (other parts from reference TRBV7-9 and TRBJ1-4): DTGVSQNPRHKITKRGQNVTFRCDPISEHNRLYWYRQTLGQGPEFLTYFQNEAQLEKSRLLSDRFSAERPKGSFSTLEIQRTEQGDSAMYLCAGSMDRVLFFGSGTQLSVL.

CDR3 in amino acids: CAVSRETNTEAFF. The CDR3 coding sequence is TGTGCCGTCTCACGGGAGACGAACACTGAAGCTTTCTTT. The chain couples TRBV12-3 or TRBV12-4 to TRBJ1-1; unclear D gene. Trimming took 11 bases from V and 1 from J, leaving 14 bases between them. This CDR3 is 13 amino acids long.

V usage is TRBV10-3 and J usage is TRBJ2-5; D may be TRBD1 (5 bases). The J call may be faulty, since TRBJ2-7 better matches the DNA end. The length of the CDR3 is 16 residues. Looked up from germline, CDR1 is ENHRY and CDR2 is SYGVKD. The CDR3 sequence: CAISESGVLSSYEQYF. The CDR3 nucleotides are TGTGCCATCAGTGAGTCAGGGGTCCTCAGCTCCTACGAGCAGTACTTC.

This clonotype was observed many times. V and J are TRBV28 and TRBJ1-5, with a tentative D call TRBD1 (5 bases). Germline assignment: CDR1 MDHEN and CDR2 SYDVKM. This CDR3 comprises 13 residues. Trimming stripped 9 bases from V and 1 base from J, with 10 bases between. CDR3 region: CASTGPSNQPQHF. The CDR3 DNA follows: TGTGCCAGTACGGGACCGAGCAATCAGCCCCAGCATTTT.

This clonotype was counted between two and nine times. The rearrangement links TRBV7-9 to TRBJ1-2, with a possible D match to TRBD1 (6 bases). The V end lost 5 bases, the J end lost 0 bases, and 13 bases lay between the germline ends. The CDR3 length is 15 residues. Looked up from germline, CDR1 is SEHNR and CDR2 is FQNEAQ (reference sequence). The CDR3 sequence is CASSEGDTPNYGYTF. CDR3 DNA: TGTGCCAGCAGCGAAGGGGACACACCTAACTATGGCTACACCTTC.

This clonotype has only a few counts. CDR3 in DNA: TGCAGTGCCAATATTCTGGGAGCTAGAGCAGATACGCAGTATTTT. Its translation is CSANILGARADTQYF. The V gene is TRBV20-1, the J gene TRBJ2-3, with D tentatively TRBD2 (5 bases). The germline gives CDR1 DFQATT, CDR2 SNEGSKA (reference sequence). CDR3 size: 15 residues. The V gene lost 6 bases and the J gene lost 4 bases, with 20 bases spanning the gap.

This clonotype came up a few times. CDR3 sequence: CSVLTRVKNWGNEQFF. In DNA form, the CDR3 reads TGCAGCGTTCTAACCCGGGTCAAAAACTGGGGCAATGAGCAGTTCTTC. This rearrangement joins TRBV29-1 to TRBJ2-1; D unclear. CDR1 SQVTM and CDR2 ANQGSEA come from the germline V gene. V gave up 5 bases and J gave up 6 bases, with 23 bases separating them. This CDR3 has 16 amino acids.

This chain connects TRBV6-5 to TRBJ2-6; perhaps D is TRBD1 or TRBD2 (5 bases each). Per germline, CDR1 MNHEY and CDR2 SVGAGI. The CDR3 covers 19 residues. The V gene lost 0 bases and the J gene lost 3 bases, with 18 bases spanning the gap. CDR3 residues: CASSYSTWGSNDGANVLTF. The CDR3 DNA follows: TGTGCCAGCAGTTACTCGACTTGGGGGTCCAACGATGGGGCCAACGTCCTGACTTTC.

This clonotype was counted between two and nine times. In DNA, the CDR3 is TGTGCCAGCAGGTCCCCAGGTTCCTACGAGCAGTACTTC. Translating gives CASRSPGSYEQYF. The J gene is TRBJ2-7, the V gene TRBV6-5; D uncertain. Trimming left V 6 bases short and J 1 base short, with 10 bases between. Germline V gene data show CDR1 as MNHEY and CDR2 as SVGAGI. The CDR3 totals 13 residues.

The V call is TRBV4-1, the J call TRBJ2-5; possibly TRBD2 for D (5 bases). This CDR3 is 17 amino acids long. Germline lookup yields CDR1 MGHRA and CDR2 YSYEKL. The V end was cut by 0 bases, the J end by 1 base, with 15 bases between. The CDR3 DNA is TGCGCCAGCAGCCAAGATTTGCTCGGGGTAGTCCAAGAGACCCAGTACTTC. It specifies CASSQDLLGVVQETQYF.

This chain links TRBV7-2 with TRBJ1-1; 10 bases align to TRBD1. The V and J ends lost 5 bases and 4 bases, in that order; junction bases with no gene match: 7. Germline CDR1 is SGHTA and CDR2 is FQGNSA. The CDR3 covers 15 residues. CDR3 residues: CASSPRQGARTEAFF. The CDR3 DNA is TGTGCCAGCAGCCCCCGACAGGGGGCGCGCACTGAAGCTTTCTTT.

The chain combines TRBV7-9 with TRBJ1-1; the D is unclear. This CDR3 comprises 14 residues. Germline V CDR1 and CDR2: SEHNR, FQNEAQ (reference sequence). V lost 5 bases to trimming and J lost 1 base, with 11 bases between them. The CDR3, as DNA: TGTGCCAGCAGCCCCTACACCGAGAACACTGAAGCTTTCTTT. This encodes CASSPYTENTEAFF.

CDR3 in amino acids: CASSPGTPDNEQFF. The CDR3 nucleotides are TGTGCCAGCAGCCCCGGGACACCAGACAATGAGCAGTTCTTC. This chain joins TRBV7-8 and TRBJ2-5, with D perhaps matching TRBD1 (6 bases). The end of the DNA fits TRBJ2-1 better, so the J call may be wrong. This CDR3 region has 14 residues. Germline V gives CDR1 SGHVS, CDR2 FQNEAQ.

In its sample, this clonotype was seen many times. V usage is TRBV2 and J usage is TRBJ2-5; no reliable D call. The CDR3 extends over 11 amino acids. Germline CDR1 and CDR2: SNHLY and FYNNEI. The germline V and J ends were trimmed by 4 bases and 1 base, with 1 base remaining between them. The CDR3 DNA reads TGTGCCAGCAGTGTCCAAGAGACCCAGTACTTC. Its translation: CASSVQETQYF.